This is a list of T cell receptor beta chains from one sample in a study of T cells in Graves' hyperthyroidism and ophthalmopathy. TCRdb analysed the multiplex PCR reads with MiXCR anew, one entry per CDR3 protein. This table holds 470,000 or so distinct CDR3 sequences, 20% found once. The sample consisted of blood. Receptor source: a man between 18 and 35 years old with Graves' hyperthyroidism. CDR3s include the opening cysteine and the closing phenylalanine or tryptophan. A D gene is named only where the DNA matches it firmly. A row's size may be missing; if present it is once, few, many or a size class.

CDR3aa,CDR3nt,abundance,v_gene,d_gene,j_gene
CASSEDRGPAGANVLTF,TGTGCCAGCAGTGAGGACAGGGGTCCTGCTGGGGCCAACGTCCTGACTTTC,few,TRBV6-1,TRBD1,TRBJ2-6
CASSPSGTGGGTEAFF,TGTGCCAGCAGCCCCTCAGGGACAGGGGGGGGTACTGAAGCTTTCTTT,many,TRBV12-3/TRBV12-4,TRBD1,TRBJ1-1
CATSGAGNQPQHF,TGTGCCACCAGTGGGGCGGGTAATCAGCCCCAGCATTTT,many,TRBV24-1,.,TRBJ1-5
CASSHGTGFGYEQYF,TGTGCCAGCAGCCACGGGACAGGGTTTGGGTACGAGCAGTACTTC,many,TRBV11-1,TRBD1,TRBJ2-7
CASTSGPNMNTEAFF,TGTGCCAGCACCTCAGGGCCCAACATGAACACTGAAGCTTTCTTT,.,TRBV12-3/TRBV12-4,.,TRBJ1-1
CASNLRNSYEQYF,TGTGCCAGCAACCTTAGAAACTCCTACGAGCAGTACTTC,many,TRBV28,.,TRBJ2-7
CASTLSGDETQYF,TGTGCCAGCACCCTCTCAGGGGACGAGACCCAGTACTTC,many,TRBV12-3/TRBV12-4,.,TRBJ2-5
CASRGIPKQPQHF,TGTGCCAGCAGGGGTATCCCTAAACAGCCCCAGCATTTT,many,TRBV28,.,TRBJ1-5
CASSFGLGIDEQYF,TGTGCCAGCAGCTTCGGTTTAGGGATCGACGAGCAGTACTTC,many,TRBV9,.,TRBJ2-7
CASTGLGGLQETQYF,TGTGCCAGCACCGGACTAGGAGGCCTCCAAGAGACCCAGTACTTC,.,TRBV7-2,TRBD2,TRBJ2-5
CASSTNGGANTEAFF,TGCGCCAGCAGCACTAACGGGGGGGCGAACACTGAAGCTTTCTTT,many,TRBV5-1,.,TRBJ1-1
CASSEEGQGNQPQHF,TGTGCCAGCAGCGAAGAGGGACAGGGCAATCAGCCCCAGCATTTT,.,TRBV2,TRBD1,TRBJ1-5
CASSGLAGGIQETKYF,TGTGCCAGCAGTGGGCTAGCGGGAGGTATCCAAGAGACCAAGTACTTC,few,TRBV2,TRBD2,TRBJ2-5
CASSLGLGRSYEQYF,TGTGCCAGCAGTTTAGGGTTAGGGAGGTCCTACGAGCAGTACTTC,many,TRBV12-3/TRBV12-4,.,TRBJ2-7
CASSGTNNYGYTF,TGTGCCAGCAGCGGAACAAACAACTATGGCTACACCTTC,many,TRBV11-2,.,TRBJ1-2
CASSSDDYYGYTF,TGTGCCAGCAGCTCGGACGACTACTATGGCTACACCTTC,few,TRBV7-6,.,TRBJ1-2
CASSEVSSRTQYF,TGTGCCAGCAGTGAAGTTTCGAGCCGGACCCAGTACTTC,many,TRBV6-1,.,TRBJ2-5
CAGSPVGQAGVDGYTF,TGTGCCGGCTCCCCGGTAGGACAGGCTGGGGTGGATGGCTACACCTTC,many,TRBV6-1,TRBD1,TRBJ1-2
CASSLAGEAVGSPLHF,TGTGCCAGCAGCTTAGCCGGGGAGGCAGTTGGTTCACCCCTCCACTTT,few,TRBV7-8,.,TRBJ1-6
CSAVLAESGGSPLHF,TGCAGTGCCGTCCTAGCGGAGTCGGGTGGGTCACCCCTCCACTTT,.,TRBV20-1,.,TRBJ1-6
CAWNSGGYTF,TGTGCCTGGAATTCTGGCGGCTACACCTTC,many,TRBV30,.,TRBJ1-2
CASSLVSGEQYF,TGTGCCAGCAGCTTAGTGTCGGGCGAGCAGTACTTC,few,TRBV11-2,.,TRBJ2-7
CASSDTYRDYSNQPQHF,TGTGCCAGCAGTGACACTTACAGGGACTATAGCAATCAGCCCCAGCATTTT,few,TRBV2,.,TRBJ1-5
CASSEQGWGETQYF,TGTGCCAGCAGTGAACAGGGCTGGGGAGAGACCCAGTACTTC,many,TRBV6-1,.,TRBJ2-5
CASSSSQGRYGYTF,TGTGCCAGCAGTTCCTCACAGGGACGCTATGGCTACACCTTC,few,TRBV6-5,.,TRBJ1-2
CASSNNRQGASGYTF,TGTGCCAGCAGCAACAATAGACAGGGGGCTAGTGGCTACACCTTC,many,TRBV12-3/TRBV12-4,TRBD1,TRBJ1-2
CASSVWDSQMGGYTF,TGTGCCAGCAGTGTCTGGGACTCCCAGATGGGCGGCTACACCTTC,many,TRBV6-1,.,TRBJ1-2
CASAYDRDHQPQHF,TGTGCCAGCGCTTATGACAGGGATCATCAGCCCCAGCATTTT,many,TRBV28,TRBD1,TRBJ1-5
CASRRDRDLGELFF,TGTGCCAGCAGGAGGGACAGGGACCTCGGGGAGCTGTTTTTT,many,TRBV9,TRBD1,TRBJ2-2
CASSEWRETGELFF,TGTGCCAGCAGTGAATGGAGGGAGACCGGGGAGCTGTTTTTT,many,TRBV6-1,.,TRBJ2-2
CASSLSRAANYGYTF,TGTGCCAGCAGCCTCTCACGGGCCGCTAACTATGGCTACACCTTC,many,TRBV6-5,.,TRBJ1-2
CASSYSGQNYGYTF,TGTGCCAGCAGTTACTCGGGACAGAACTATGGCTACACCTTC,many,TRBV6-5,TRBD1,TRBJ1-2
CAWRDSWRKTQYF,TGTGCCTGGAGGGACAGTTGGAGGAAGACCCAGTACTTC,many,TRBV30,.,TRBJ2-5
CATRGQRSYEQYF,TGTGCCACCCGGGGACAGCGATCCTACGAGCAGTACTTC,few,TRBV2,TRBD1,TRBJ2-7
CASNILNYGYTF,TGTGCCAGCAACATACTCAACTATGGCTACACCTTC,many,TRBV2,.,TRBJ1-2
CASSKNRDRKNTEAFF,TGTGCCAGCAGCAAGAACCGGGACAGAAAGAACACTGAAGCTTTCTTT,many,TRBV6-1,TRBD1,TRBJ1-1
CASRRAGGYTF,TGTGCCAGCAGGAGGGCTGGTGGCTACACCTTC,many,TRBV12-3/TRBV12-4,.,TRBJ1-2
CASSIGGSGTYEQYF,TGTGCCAGTAGTATTGGAGGGAGTGGGACCTACGAGCAGTACTTC,few,TRBV19,.,TRBJ2-7
CASSTTVTGEAFF,TGTGCCAGTAGTACCACCGTGACAGGTGAAGCTTTCTTT,.,TRBV19,.,TRBJ1-1
CASSFYASPSYEQYF,TGTGCCAGCAGTTTCTATGCTAGCCCCTCCTACGAGCAGTACTTC,.,TRBV28,.,TRBJ2-7
CATRMGRKQYF,TGTGCCACCAGGATGGGTCGCAAGCAGTACTTC,.,TRBV24-1,.,TRBJ2-7
CASSFQGTDGYTF,TGTGCCAGCAGTTTTCAGGGGACGGATGGCTACACCTTC,many,TRBV27,.,TRBJ1-2
CASRRDVGQETQYF,TGTGCCAGCAGACGGGACGTCGGACAAGAGACCCAGTACTTC,few,TRBV28,.,TRBJ2-5
CASSFRGSYTF,TGCGCCAGCAGCTTTCGGGGTAGCTACACCTTC,.,TRBV5-1,.,TRBJ1-2
CASSFVTTTPYSNQPQHF,TGTGCCAGCAGTTTTGTGACGACGACCCCATATAGCAATCAGCCCCAGCATTTT,many,TRBV28,.,TRBJ1-5
CASSSLPGGEETYGYTF,TGTGCCAGCTCTTCCCTGCCAGGGGGCGAAGAGACGTATGGCTACACCTTC,.,TRBV18,TRBD1,TRBJ1-2
CASSEGVWGSYEQYF,TGTGCCAGCAGTGAGGGGGTTTGGGGCTCCTACGAGCAGTACTTC,few,TRBV2,.,TRBJ2-7
CASSLGQGELFF,TGTGCCAGCAGCCTAGGGCAGGGGGAGCTGTTTTTT,many,TRBV11-2,.,TRBJ2-2
CASSTISGYGYTF,TGTGCCAGCAGTACCATCTCGGGCTATGGCTACACCTTC,many,TRBV6-1,.,TRBJ1-2
CASSPPDRGDYEQYF,TGCGCCAGCAGTCCCCCGGACAGGGGGGACTACGAGCAGTACTTC,.,TRBV4-1,TRBD1,TRBJ2-7
CASSQLLYTGELFF,TGTGCCAGCAGCCAATTACTCTACACCGGGGAGCTGTTTTTT,.,TRBV14,.,TRBJ2-2
CSVEEGRRGTQYF,TGCAGCGTTGAGGAAGGCCGTCGCGGGACCCAGTACTTC,.,TRBV29-1,.,TRBJ2-5
CASSVNRGLGANVLTF,TGTGCCAGCAGCGTCAACAGGGGGCTCGGGGCCAACGTCCTGACTTTC,.,TRBV9,TRBD1,TRBJ2-6